One sample yielded the 27 T cell receptor beta chains listed below, sequenced in a study of T cell responses to AZD1222 COVID-19 vaccine. Assay: immunoSEQ multiplex PCR; the TCRdb copy retains only in-frame clones and omits some. The sample lists around 99,000 clones, 87% occurring once. The sequencing used peripheral blood, collected on day 0 of AZD1222 vaccination. Receptor source: an adult in good health.

V is TRBV7-5 and J is TRBJ2-2; TRBD2, as called in the table, went unchecked against the DNA. TRBV7-5 is a pseudogene. The CDR3 sequence is 17 residues long. CDR3 protein: CARRYFSESANTGELFF. The CDR3 coding sequence is TGTGCCAGAAGGTACTTTTCTGAATCTGCGAACACCGGGGAGCTGTTTTTT.

V gene TRBV7-9 combines with J gene TRBJ1-2; no reliable D call. Trimming left V 0 bases short and J 4 bases short, with 15 bases between. This CDR3 is 16 amino acids long. Looked up from germline, CDR1 is SEHNR and CDR2 is FQNEAQ (reference sequence). CDR3 in amino acids: CASSLAQMEDAYGYTF. The CDR3 coding sequence is TGTGCCAGCAGCTTAGCGCAGATGGAAGACGCCTATGGCTACACCTTC.

V usage is TRBV5-6 and J usage is TRBJ2-5; 7 bases match TRBD1. The CDR3 has 14 residues. In germline, CDR1 is SGHDT, CDR2 YYEEEE. V shed 4 bases, J shed 1 base, and the junction held 4 bases outside the gene matches. This CDR3 is CASSRQGLQETQYF. CDR3 in DNA: TGTGCCAGCAGCCGACAGGGCCTCCAAGAGACCCAGTACTTC.

The CDR3 loop is CASSMTFGISGNYEQYF. In DNA, the CDR3 is TGTGCCAGTAGTATGACATTCGGTATTTCGGGGAACTACGAGCAGTACTTC. V is TRBV19 and J is TRBJ2-7; tentative D call: TRBD2 (5 bases). Germline lookup yields CDR1 LNHDA and CDR2 SQIVND (reference sequence). V lost 3 bases to trimming and J lost 3 bases, with 21 bases between them. The CDR3 is 17 residues long.

V usage is TRBV7-9 and J usage is TRBJ2-3; D gene unclear. V was clipped by 1 base and J by 4 bases, with 3 bases between them. Germline CDR1 is SEHNR and CDR2 is FQNEAQ (reference sequence). The CDR3 consists of 12 residues. CDR3 sequence reads: CASSLGPDTQYF. DNA of the CDR3: TGTGCCAGCAGCTTAGGGCCAGATACGCAGTATTTT. The full variable domain, completed using reference TRBV7-9 and TRBJ2-3, is DTGVSQNPRHKITKRGQNVTFRCDPISEHNRLYWYRQTLGQGPEFLTYFQNEAQLEKSRLLSDRFSAERPKGSFSTLEIQRTEQGDSAMYLCASSLGPDTQYFGPGTRLTVL.

The CDR3 region is CASSISSPGQGAEQYF. CDR3 nucleotide sequence: TGTGCCAGCTCAATTTCTAGCCCGGGACAGGGGGCCGAGCAGTACTTC. The chain is built from TRBV18 and TRBJ2-7, with 12 positions matching TRBD1. Trimming at V came to 5 bases and at J to 6 bases, leaving 11 bases not matched to a gene. The CDR3 covers 16 residues. Germline V gives CDR1 KGHSH, CDR2 LQKENI.

The chain is built from TRBV7-9 and TRBJ2-1; 12 nucleotides align to TRBD1. Germline assignment: CDR1 SEHNR and CDR2 FQNEAQ (reference sequence). The junction had 11 bases not matched to a gene; V was cut back by 10 bases and J by 7 bases. The length of the CDR3 is 15 residues. CDR3 coding DNA: TGTGCCACCGAAGCCGGGACAGGGGGCCGAAATGAGCAGTTCTTC. Protein: CATEAGTGGRNEQFF.

The chain couples TRBV7-6 to TRBJ2-7, with 11 bases aligning to TRBD2. There are 15 residues in the CDR3. The germline V gene encodes CDR1 SGHVS and CDR2 FNYEAQ. Trimming cost V 0 bases and J 5 bases; bases outside gene matches: 3. CDR3 sequence: CASSLASTSGNEQYF. CDR3 in DNA: TGTGCCAGCAGCTTAGCCTCGACTAGCGGGAACGAGCAGTACTTC.

The chain uses TRBV30 and TRBJ1-2; D is ambiguous. The CDR3 consists of 13 residues. In germline, CDR1 is GTSNPN, CDR2 SVGIG (reference sequence). Between the trimmed V and J ends, which lost 5 bases and 4 bases, there was a span of 14 bases. The DNA for the CDR3 is TGTGCCTGGGCTACGGAACCCCGCTATGGCTACACCTTC. Protein sequence: CAWATEPRYGYTF.

The rearrangement joins TRBV27 to TRBJ1-6; 7 positions agree with TRBD1. This CDR3 spans 13 amino acids. J was trimmed by 8 bases and V by 5 bases; bases with no gene match: 3. CDR1 is MNHEY, CDR2 SMNVEV, per germline (reference sequence). The CDR3: CASSDREYSPLHF. CDR3 coding DNA: TGTGCCAGCAGTGACAGGGAGTATTCACCCCTCCACTTT.

The rearrangement uses TRBV7-8 and TRBJ2-3; D remains unclear. There are 14 residues in the CDR3. Trimming left V 0 bases short and J 6 bases short, with 10 bases between. Germline V CDR1 and CDR2: SGHVS, FQNEAQ. The CDR3 spells CASSLAGSGDTQYF. In DNA, the CDR3 is TGTGCCAGCAGCTTAGCCGGATCTGGGGATACGCAGTATTTT.

The V call is TRBV6-5, the J call TRBJ2-3; a possible D gene is TRBD1 (6 bases). Germline V gene sequence: CDR1 MNHEY, CDR2 SVGAGI. V lost 8 bases, J lost 1 base, and 13 bases lay in between. This CDR3 region has 14 residues. CDR3: CASVRAGGTDTQYF. The CDR3 region has the DNA TGTGCCAGCGTAAGGGCAGGGGGCACAGATACGCAGTATTTT.

V and J are TRBV24-1 and TRBJ2-1; D is possibly TRBD1 (6 bases). The CDR3 is 14 residues long. Germline values: CDR1 KGHDR, CDR2 SFDVKD. Trimming pared 4 bases from V and 8 bases from J, leaving 14 bases between. The CDR3 DNA is TGTGCCACCAGTGACCGTGGACAGTTCGATGAGCAGTTCTTC. The encoded protein is CATSDRGQFDEQFF.

The rearrangement uses TRBV7-8 and TRBJ2-5; 13 bases match TRBD2. The CDR3 extends over 17 amino acids. CDR1 is SGHVS, CDR2 FQNEAQ, per germline. The J segment lost 7 bases and the V segment lost 5 bases, leaving 13 bases of the junction unmatched. This CDR3 reads CASSPPLAGGPWGTQYF. Written as DNA, the CDR3 is TGTGCCAGCAGCCCCCCACTAGCGGGAGGGCCCTGGGGGACCCAGTACTTC. The full variable domain, rest sourced from reference TRBV7-8 and TRBJ2-5, is GAGVSQSPRYKVAKRGQDVALRCDPISGHVSLFWYQQALGQGPEFLTYFQNEAQLDKSGLPSDRFFAERPEGSVSTLKIQRTQQEDSAVYLCASSPPLAGGPWGTQYFGPGTRLLVL.

CDR3 residues: CASTDRGPRETQYF. CDR3 DNA: TGTGCCAGTACCGACAGGGGGCCGCGAGAGACCCAGTACTTC. The chain has TRBV19 and TRBJ2-5; 10 bases align to TRBD1. Trimming took 7 bases from V and 4 from J; bases not matched to a gene: 6. The CDR3 totals 14 residues. Germline CDR1 is LNHDA and CDR2 is SQIVND (reference sequence).

This clone came up a few times. The chain uses TRBV27 and TRBJ2-6; TRBD1 agrees at 10 bases. This CDR3 is built from 17 residues. With 4 bases clipped from V and 0 bases from J, the junction kept 3 bases outside the gene matches. Per the germline V gene, CDR1 is MNHEY and CDR2 is SMNVEV (reference sequence). The CDR3 DNA reads TGTGCCAGCAGTTCGGGACAGGGGAGCTCTGGGGCCAACGTCCTGACTTTC. Translating gives CASSSGQGSSGANVLTF.

This chain uses TRBV5-5 with TRBJ1-1, with D hard to call. This CDR3 has 13 amino acids. Germline CDR1 is SGHKS and CDR2 is YYEKEE (reference sequence). V lost 0 bases and J lost 1, with 4 bases in between. CDR3: CASSLAGNTEAFF. The CDR3, as DNA: TGTGCCAGCAGCTTGGCTGGGAACACTGAAGCTTTCTTT.

CDR3 loop: CASGGRPEAFF. Here the CDR3 DNA reads TGTGCCTCAGGGGGTAGGCCTGAAGCTTTCTTT. The V call is TRBV19, the J call TRBJ1-1; 7 bases fit TRBD1. Per germline, CDR1 LNHDA and CDR2 SQIVND (reference sequence). Trimming took 11 bases from V and 6 from J; bases not matched to a gene: 6. The CDR3 runs 11 residues.

The CDR3 here is CAWSDGLNTEAFF. The CDR3 DNA reads as TGTGCCTGGAGTGACGGATTGAACACTGAAGCTTTCTTT. The chain recombines TRBV30 with TRBJ1-1, with no clear D. The germline gives CDR1 GTSNPN, CDR2 SVGIG (reference sequence). The V gene lost 1 base and the J gene lost 0 bases, with 6 bases spanning the gap. This CDR3 contains 13 residues.

The J gene is TRBJ2-1, the V gene TRBV11-2, with 7 positions matching TRBD2. The trim removed 1 base at V and 0 bases at J, leaving 3 bases unmatched. Germline CDR1 reads SGHAT; CDR2 reads FQNNGV. The CDR3 runs to 16 residues. CDR3 sequence reads: CASSLGGGSSYNEQFF. The CDR3 DNA is TGTGCCAGCAGCTTAGGGGGGGGGAGCTCCTACAATGAGCAGTTCTTC. Full variable domain (rest looked up from reference TRBV11-2 and TRBJ2-1): EAGVAQSPRYKIIEKRQSVAFWCNPISGHATLYWYQQILGQGPKLLIQFQNNGVVDDSQLPKDRFSAERLKGVDSTLKIQPAKLEDSAVYLCASSLGGGSSYNEQFFGPGTRLTVL.

This chain joins TRBV3-1 (or the pseudogene TRBV3-2) and TRBJ1-4; D not certain. CDR1 and CDR2 from the germline V gene are LGHDT and YNNKEL (reference sequence). The CDR3 runs to 15 residues. V lost 2 bases and J 8 bases, leaving 15 bases between the germline ends. As DNA, the CDR3 is TGTGCCAGCAGCCAACTCGGAGAGGGTGGGGAAAAACTGTTTTTT. Protein product: CASSQLGEGGEKLFF.

This chain links TRBV10-3 with TRBJ2-3; TRBD2 matches 9 bases. The germline CDR1 and CDR2 sequences are ENHRY and SYGVKD. The CDR3 extends over 14 amino acids. Unmatched junction bases numbered 5, after V lost 5 bases and J lost 5 bases. The CDR3 region is CAISLREGRDTQYF. CDR3 in DNA: TGTGCCATCAGTCTGCGGGAGGGCCGAGATACGCAGTATTTT.

The chain is built from TRBV9 and TRBJ2-6, with D uncertain. CDR3 size: 17 residues. V was trimmed by 4 bases and J by 0 bases, leaving 14 bases between them. The V gene's germline CDR1 is SGDLS and CDR2 YYNGEE. CDR3 in DNA: TGTGCCAGCAGCTCTCTCCCGGAGAGCTCTGGGGCCAACGTCCTGACTTTC. Translation gives CASSSLPESSGANVLTF.

This chain links TRBV6-4 with TRBJ2-1; weak D call: TRBD1 (6 bases). The V and J ends lost 4 bases and 5 bases respectively, with 9 bases between them. CDR3 length: 13 amino acids. Germline assignment: CDR1 MRHNA and CDR2 SNTAGT. CDR3 protein: CASSATGNNEQFF. CDR3 sequence (DNA): TGTGCCAGCAGTGCAACAGGGAACAATGAGCAGTTCTTC.

This rearrangement joins TRBV6-2 or TRBV6-3 to TRBJ1-2; D may be TRBD1 (5 bases). CDR3 length equals 16 residues. CDR1 MNHEY and CDR2 SVGEGT come from the germline V gene. The ends were cut back, 2 bases at V and 3 bases at J, with 16 bases in the middle. The CDR3 coding sequence is TGTGCCAGCAGTTACGGACTGGGCAGGGCGGACTATGGCTACACCTTC. This encodes CASSYGLGRADYGYTF.

The chain couples TRBV5-4 to TRBJ1-1, with D possibly matching TRBD1 (5 bases). CDR3 length: 14 residues. CDR1 is SGHNT and CDR2 is YYREEE in the germline V gene (reference sequence). V lost 0 bases and J lost 10, with 16 bases in between. The CDR3 reads CASSLASGVNIAFF. Here the CDR3 DNA reads TGTGCCAGCAGCTTGGCCTCGGGGGTCAATATAGCTTTCTTT.

As DNA, the CDR3 is TGTGCCAGCAGCATGCACGGGGACCAGGGCAGGGATCAGCCCCAGCATTTT. The encoded protein is CASSMHGDQGRDQPQHF. The chain employs TRBV21-1 and TRBJ1-5. TRBV21-1 constitutes a pseudogene. The CDR3 is 17 residues long.